This passage covers 26 T cell receptor beta chains from one sample sequenced in a study of identical twins. MiXCR was run by TCRdb on the 5' RACE reads, yielding one entry per CDR3 protein. This table has roughly 690,000 distinct CDR3 sequences, 21% appearing once. A further study also used this sample, focusing on T cells expressing NK-cell markers.

The sequenced sample consisted of PBMCs. The receptors derive from a woman under 30 in good health.

V usage is TRBV12-3 or TRBV12-4 and J usage is TRBJ2-2; D is unresolved. V gave up 8 bases and J gave up 1 base, with 14 bases separating them. CDR3 length equals 15 residues. The CDR3 protein is CASRAPSRNTGELFF. Here the CDR3 DNA reads TGTGCCAGCCGCGCCCCCAGTAGGAACACCGGGGAGCTGTTTTTT.

The chain has TRBV12-3 or TRBV12-4 and TRBJ1-4; 7 positions agree with TRBD1. The CDR3 sequence is 20 residues long. Trimming took 2 bases from V and 0 from J; bases not matched to a gene: 15. Written as DNA, the CDR3 is TGTGCCAGCAGTTTATCGAGGGACAGAGCTCTTTCCGCAACTAATGAAAAACTGTTTTTT. This gives the protein CASSLSRDRALSATNEKLFF.

This chain connects TRBV27 to TRBJ2-5, with 9 nucleotides matching TRBD2. In germline, CDR1 is MNHEY, CDR2 SMNVEV (reference sequence). CDR3 size: 17 residues. With 8 bases clipped from V and 4 bases from J, the junction kept 17 bases outside the gene matches. In DNA, the CDR3 is TGTGCCAGCGGGGAGGGTTTAGCGGGAGTAAAGGGAGAGACCCAGTACTTC. This sequence encodes CASGEGLAGVKGETQYF.

A few counts support this clonotype. The chain recombines TRBV24-1 with TRBJ2-3, with 7 bases that match TRBD1. From germline, CDR1 is KGHDR and CDR2 SFDVKD. The CDR3 is 15 amino acids. The ends lost 6 bases at V and 2 bases at J; junction bases unmatched: 7. Written as DNA, the CDR3 is TGTGCCACCAGTTTCACAGGGGAATTCACAGATACGCAGTATTTT. It translates to CATSFTGEFTDTQYF.

The chain couples TRBV6-5 to TRBJ2-2; 10 bases agree with TRBD2. Germline CDR1 MNHEY, CDR2 SVGAGI. The CDR3 extends over 15 amino acids. V trimming: 2 bases; J trimming: 8 bases; junction bases outside the gene matches: 5. CDR3 coding DNA: TGTGCCAGCAGTTACGGGACTAGCGTCTGGGGGGAGCTGTTTTTT. Translated, it gives CASSYGTSVWGELFF.

The sample holds a few counts of this clonotype. The V and J genes are TRBV5-1 and TRBJ2-2; D not resolved. Trimming removed 0 bases from V and 6 bases from J, with 6 bases in between. CDR1 SGHRS and CDR2 YFSETQ come from the germline V gene. The CDR3 loop spans 13 amino acids. CDR3 residues: CASSLEVAGELFF. In nucleotides, the CDR3 is TGCGCCAGCAGCTTGGAGGTCGCCGGGGAGCTGTTTTTT.

This clonotype was detected only a few times. The chain has TRBV7-9 and TRBJ2-1, with 9 bases aligning to TRBD2. Trimming took 5 bases from V and 0 from J; bases not matched to a gene: 5. The CDR3 contains 16 residues. Per germline, CDR1 SEHNR and CDR2 FQNEAQ (reference sequence). In DNA form, the CDR3 reads TGTGCCAGCAGCGGCCTAGCGGGGAGCTCCTACAATGAGCAGTTCTTC. Its protein is CASSGLAGSSYNEQFF.

The gene calls are TRBV29-1 and TRBJ2-3; D is possibly TRBD1 (6 bases). This CDR3 spans 11 amino acids. Germline CDR1 and CDR2: SQVTM and ANQGSEA. V was shortened by 5 bases and J by 6 bases, with 9 bases between the two germline ends. Here the CDR3 DNA reads TGCAGCGTTTCAGGGGTGGATACGCAGTATTTT. Amino acids: CSVSGVDTQYF.

A single count supports this clonotype. This chain uses TRBV20-1 with TRBJ2-3; a weak D match, TRBD2 (7 bases). Trimming removed 0 bases at V and 3 bases at J, with 13 bases between. Germline V gene lookup returns CDR1 DFQATT and CDR2 SNEGSKA (reference sequence). CDR3 length equals 15 residues. As DNA, the CDR3 is TGCAGTGCTAGAGATCCGGGGGGCATGACAGATACGCAGTATTTT. Its protein is CSARDPGGMTDTQYF.

The rearrangement uses TRBV15 and TRBJ2-3; maybe TRBD1 (6 bases). CDR1 is LNHNV, CDR2 YYDKDF, per germline (reference sequence). V gave up 8 bases and J gave up 8 bases, with 17 bases separating them. The CDR3 has 13 amino acids. CDR3 residues: CATADRLTSTQYF. For the CDR3, the DNA is TGTGCCACCGCCGACAGGTTAACGAGTACGCAGTATTTT.

This clonotype was recorded at least ten times. The chain is built from TRBV5-1 and TRBJ1-1; TRBD1 is a possible D gene (5 bases). Per the germline V gene, CDR1 is SGHRS and CDR2 is YFSETQ. There are 13 residues in the CDR3. Trimming took off 7 bases at V and 4 bases at J, with 14 bases between the two ends. The CDR3 region is CASLGGGSTEAFF. CDR3 nucleotide sequence: TGCGCCAGCCTGGGTGGGGGGTCCACTGAAGCTTTCTTT.

The genes are TRBV6-1 and TRBJ2-2; D unresolved. Germline V gene lookup returns CDR1 MNHNS and CDR2 SASEGT. The CDR3 length is 14 residues. V was pared by 7 bases and J by 1 base, with 10 bases between. The CDR3 nucleotides read TGTGCCAGCATAGCAGCACAGAACACCGGGGAGCTGTTTTTT. Translated: CASIAAQNTGELFF.

This clonotype was seen a few times. The chain employs TRBV10-3 and TRBJ2-2; TRBD1 aligns across 7 bases. The germline V gene encodes CDR1 ENHRY and CDR2 SYGVKD. The CDR3 totals 16 residues. With 4 bases clipped from V and 3 bases from J, the junction kept 8 bases outside the gene matches. The CDR3 DNA reads TGTGCCATCAGTGCTTTTGGACAGGCGGACACCGGGGAGCTGTTTTTT. Translated: CAISAFGQADTGELFF.

The chain is built from TRBV9 and TRBJ1-1; no reliable D call. The CDR3 runs to 14 residues. The germline CDR1 and CDR2 sequences are SGDLS and YYNGEE. V dropped 4 bases and J dropped 1 base, with 11 bases sitting between them. This chain's CDR3 is CASSPYPGNTEAFF. CDR3 nucleotide sequence: TGTGCCAGCAGCCCTTATCCCGGGAACACTGAAGCTTTCTTT.

This clonotype occurred a few times. Here the CDR3 DNA reads TGCGCCAGCAGCTCCAGTGGCGCGGGCACTGAAGCTTTCTTT. Translating it yields CASSSSGAGTEAFF. The V and J genes are TRBV5-1 and TRBJ1-1; no definite D call. Trimming removed 3 bases at V and 4 bases at J, with 13 bases between. CDR1 SGHRS and CDR2 YFSETQ come from the germline V gene. This CDR3 region has 14 residues.

The CDR3 DNA reads as TGTGCCAGCAGCCAAATCCTGGTAGCGAACACCGGGGAGCTGTTTTTT. Translation: CASSQILVANTGELFF. The genes are TRBV4-2 and TRBJ2-2; no firm D call. This CDR3 is built from 16 residues. Trimming took 2 bases from V and 0 from J, leaving 10 bases between them. Germline V gene data show CDR1 as LGHNA and CDR2 as YNFKEQ.

The CDR3 DNA follows: TGTGCCAGCAATATTCTCACACAAAGTCCTGAGCAGTTCTTC. This encodes CASNILTQSPEQFF. V usage is TRBV12-3 or TRBV12-4 and J usage is TRBJ2-1; no clear D. This CDR3 comprises 14 residues. The V and J ends lost 7 bases and 9 bases respectively, with 19 bases between them.

The table lists this clonotype with a few counts. This chain uses TRBV7-2 with TRBJ2-2; TRBD2 matches 8 bases. This CDR3 has 14 amino acids. The germline V gene encodes CDR1 SGHTA and CDR2 FQGNSA. J was trimmed by 8 bases and V by 5 bases; bases with no gene match: 7. CDR3 coding DNA: TGTGCCAGCAGCCGCGGACTAGCAACTGGGGAGCTGTTTTTT. Translating it yields CASSRGLATGELFF.

The chain links TRBV5-1 to TRBJ2-1; D is uncertain. Deletions cut 2 bases from V and 9 bases from J, with 12 bases between. CDR3 length equals 13 residues. Germline CDR1 reads SGHRS; CDR2 reads YFSETQ. CDR3 amino acids: CASSFTHRVEQFF. CDR3 DNA sequence: TGCGCCAGCAGCTTCACGCATAGAGTTGAGCAGTTCTTC.

The J gene is TRBJ1-1, the V gene TRBV29-1; D may be TRBD1 (5 bases). The CDR3 consists of 14 residues. Trimming left V 6 bases short and J 0 bases short, with 14 bases between. Germline CDR1 reads SQVTM; CDR2 reads ANQGSEA. CDR3 in amino acids: CSVHSGTVNTEAFF. The CDR3 region has the DNA TGCAGCGTCCATTCCGGGACGGTGAACACTGAAGCTTTCTTT.

The V gene is TRBV20-1, the J gene TRBJ2-3; possibly TRBD1 for D (5 bases). The CDR3 runs to 12 residues. CDR1 is DFQATT, CDR2 SNEGSKA, per germline (reference sequence). Trimming left V 5 bases short and J 4 bases short, with 10 bases between. The chain's CDR3 is CSAQQGADTQYF. The CDR3, as DNA: TGCAGTGCTCAACAAGGGGCAGATACGCAGTATTTT.

A few counts support this clonotype. The V and J genes are TRBV20-1 and TRBJ2-4, with D hard to call. V was pared by 6 bases and J by 8 bases, with 14 bases between. Germline CDR1 is DFQATT and CDR2 is SNEGSKA (reference sequence). The CDR3 extends over 12 amino acids. In DNA form, the CDR3 reads TGCAGTGCGAACGACCGCGGTGACATTCAGTACTTC. It specifies CSANDRGDIQYF.

This clonotype came up many times. At one of its ends the junction is not consistent with the germline gene, which may arise from a read error. V usage is TRBV29-1 and J usage is TRBJ1-2; TRBD1 aligns across 8 bases. The CDR3 runs 11 residues. In germline, CDR1 is SQVTM, CDR2 ANQGSEA. DNA of the CDR3: TGCAGCGTCGAAGACAGGGGTGGCTACACCTTC. It yields the protein CSVEDRGGYTF.

A note on this clonotype: One junction end does not reproduce the germline sequence, and a read error may be involved. V gene TRBV12-3 or TRBV12-4 combines with J gene TRBJ2-2, with 7 bases identical to TRBD2. This CDR3 is built from 15 residues. In DNA, the CDR3 is TGTGCCAGCAATTTAAAGCGGGGGAACACCGGGGAGCTGTTTTTT. It is translated as CASNLKRGNTGELFF.

The V and J genes are TRBV7-3 and TRBJ1-6; D ambiguous. The V gene's germline CDR1 is SGHTA and CDR2 FQGTGA. The CDR3 sequence is 12 residues long. V was pared by 7 bases and J by 13 bases, with 14 bases between. The CDR3 loop is CASTFGGLPLHF. The CDR3 region has the DNA TGTGCCAGCACCTTTGGAGGGCTGCCCCTCCACTTT.

The V gene is TRBV9, the J gene TRBJ2-7; 13 bases are shared with TRBD2. The germline gives CDR1 SGDLS, CDR2 YYNGEE. Trimming cost V 4 bases and J 3 bases; bases outside gene matches: 7. This CDR3 has 16 residues. This CDR3 is CASSPGTSGAFYEQYF. For the CDR3, the DNA is TGTGCCAGCAGCCCAGGGACTAGCGGGGCTTTCTACGAGCAGTACTTC.